Below, 32 T cell receptor beta chains from the same sample are listed, as sequenced in a study of blood T cell repertoires in COVID-19. The assay was immunoSEQ multiplex PCR, and TCRdb's table has in-frame clones only and misses some. The sample yields about 34,000 clones, roughly three quarters seen once. Sequencing used peripheral blood. Every receptor here comes from a human donor in a cohort sampled during active COVID-19.

J is TRBJ1-1 and V is TRBV27, with D perhaps TRBD1 (5 bases). Germline CDR1 is MNHEY and CDR2 is SMNVEV (reference sequence). The CDR3 has 15 residues. V was clipped by 8 bases and J by 0 bases, with 16 bases between them. The DNA for the CDR3 is TGTGCCAGCTGGTATCGAGGGGAGGTGAACACTGAAGCTTTCTTT. The encoded protein is CASWYRGEVNTEAFF.

Note on this clone: Other DNA sequences of this sample code for an identical CDR3. The J gene is TRBJ2-5, the V gene TRBV30, with TRBD2 as a possible D gene (7 bases). The CDR3 contains 15 residues. V lost 0 bases, J lost 5 bases, and 16 bases lay in between. Germline V gene lookup returns CDR1 GTSNPN and CDR2 SVGIG (reference sequence). The DNA of the CDR3 is TGTGCCTGGAGTGTAAGGGGCAGGGGAGGGGAGACCCAGTACTTC. It yields the protein CAWSVRGRGGETQYF.

This chain joins TRBV12-5 and TRBJ1-5; D is ambiguous. Germline CDR1 and CDR2: LGHNT and FRNRAP. The CDR3 totals 13 residues. Deletions cut 8 bases from V and 0 bases from J, with 8 bases between. The CDR3 spells CASNSLSNQPQHF. The DNA of the CDR3 is TGTGCTAGTAACAGCCTTAGCAATCAGCCCCAGCATTTT. Full variable domain (outside the CDR3, taken from reference TRBV12-5 and TRBJ1-5): DARVTQTPRHKVTEMGQEVTMRCQPILGHNTVFWYRQTMMQGLELLAYFRNRAPLDDSGMPKDRFSAEMPDATLATLKIQPSEPRDSAVYFCASNSLSNQPQHFGDGTRLSIL.

The chain has TRBV6-6 and TRBJ2-7; D is possibly TRBD1 (6 bases). V lost 4 bases and J lost 3, with 10 bases in between. CDR1 is MNHNY and CDR2 is SVGAGI in the germline V gene (reference sequence). The CDR3 consists of 13 residues. CDR3 nucleotide sequence: TGTGCCAGCAGTTTCATACAGGGCTACGAGCAGTACTTC. Translating gives CASSFIQGYEQYF.

The chain is built from TRBV21-1 and TRBJ2-7; the D segment call TRBD1 is taken from the table without a DNA check. TRBV21-1 is assigned pseudogene status. CDR3 length: 13 residues. CDR3 nucleotide sequence: TGTGCCAGCAGCAAAGTACAGAACCACGAGCAGTACTTC. Encoded protein: CASSKVQNHEQYF.

The V call is TRBV4-2, the J call TRBJ2-3; 11 bases fit TRBD2. This CDR3 has 20 residues. The germline CDR1 and CDR2 sequences are LGHNA and YNFKEQ. Trimming at V came to 1 base and at J to 4 bases, leaving 16 bases not matched to a gene. The CDR3 nucleotides are TGTGCCAGCAGCCAAGTTCGTATTAGCGGGGGGGCTGGTCTCGCAGATACGCAGTATTTT. It specifies CASSQVRISGGAGLADTQYF.

The chain couples TRBV7-9 to TRBJ2-5, with no clear D. In germline, CDR1 is SEHNR, CDR2 FQNEAQ (reference sequence). CDR3 length: 15 residues. The V and J ends lost 1 base and 5 bases respectively, with 14 bases between them. CDR3 nucleotide sequence: TGTGCCAGCAGCTTAGGGGTCACGACACGGGAGACCCAGTACTTC. It codes for CASSLGVTTRETQYF.

V gene TRBV24-1 combines with J gene TRBJ2-1, with 11 bases that match TRBD2. The germline gives CDR1 KGHDR, CDR2 SFDVKD. V lost 5 bases to trimming and J lost 9 bases; unmatched junction nucleotides: 8. The CDR3 has 15 residues. This CDR3 reads CATSGLAGPQFEQFF. In DNA form, the CDR3 reads TGTGCCACCAGTGGACTAGCGGGGCCTCAATTTGAGCAGTTCTTC.

This chain joins TRBV24-1 and TRBJ2-7; TRBD2 matches 12 bases. Germline CDR1 is KGHDR and CDR2 is SFDVKD. There are 14 residues in the CDR3. V was pared by 1 base and J by 8 bases, with 2 bases of the junction left unmatched. The CDR3 bases are TGTGCCACCAGTGATTTTCTAGCGGGAGGGAAGCAGTACTTC. Its translation: CATSDFLAGGKQYF.

The chain is built from TRBV6-5 and TRBJ2-3; TRBD1 matches at 10 bases. Germline CDR1 and CDR2: MNHEY and SVGAGI. This CDR3 spans 15 amino acids. Trimming cost V 2 bases and J 7 bases; bases outside gene matches: 6. The CDR3 sequence is CASSYGTGAWNTQYF. The CDR3 DNA reads TGTGCCAGCAGTTACGGGACAGGGGCCTGGAATACGCAGTATTTT.

The genes are TRBV19 and TRBJ2-1; 10 positions match TRBD2. The trim removed 3 bases at V and 9 bases at J, leaving 5 bases unmatched. In germline, CDR1 is LNHDA, CDR2 SQIVND (reference sequence). The CDR3 has 14 amino acids. The CDR3 DNA reads as TGTGCCAGTAGTATCAGCGGGAGGGCCACTGAGCAGTTCTTC. Translating gives CASSISGRATEQFF.

The chain couples TRBV5-4 to TRBJ1-2; perhaps TRBD1 as D (6 bases). The CDR3 covers 16 residues. V dropped 4 bases and J dropped 5 bases, with 21 bases sitting between them. Per germline, CDR1 SGHNT and CDR2 YYREEE (reference sequence). This CDR3 is CASSRKQGILRYGYTF. CDR3 DNA sequence: TGTGCCAGCAGCAGAAAACAGGGAATCCTCCGTTATGGCTACACCTTC.

The chain has TRBV29-1 and TRBJ2-1; 9 positions match TRBD2. The V and J ends lost 7 bases and 8 bases, in that order; junction bases with no gene match: 18. The CDR3 covers 16 residues. In germline, CDR1 is SQVTM, CDR2 ANQGSEA. Here the CDR3 DNA reads TGCAGCGGGCTGTCGGCTAGCGGGAAAGTTTTCGATGAGCAGTTCTTC. This translates into CSGLSASGKVFDEQFF.

The chain is built from TRBV2 and TRBJ1-2, with D possibly matching TRBD1 (5 bases). Germline V gives CDR1 SNHLY, CDR2 FYNNEI. CDR3 length: 14 amino acids. Trimming took off 3 bases at V and 10 bases at J, with 18 bases between the two ends. The CDR3 DNA sequence: TGTGCCAGCAGTGACGGGGGGGTTATTTCTGACTACACCTTC. Its protein product is CASSDGGVISDYTF.

The V call is TRBV18, the J call TRBJ1-1; 10 nucleotides line up with TRBD1. J gave up 2 bases and V 3 bases, and 9 bases lay outside the gene matches. Germline values: CDR1 KGHSH, CDR2 LQKENI. The CDR3 contains 17 residues. The CDR3 nucleotides are TGTGCCAGCTCACCGCGGCCGGGACAGGGGAGAAACACTGAAGCTTTCTTT. The encoded protein is CASSPRPGQGRNTEAFF.

V gene TRBV28 combines with J gene TRBJ2-7; possibly TRBD1 for D (5 bases). The V gene lost 4 bases and the J gene lost 1 base, with 11 bases spanning the gap. The CDR3 sequence is 14 residues long. The germline V gene encodes CDR1 MDHEN and CDR2 SYDVKM. The CDR3 DNA reads TGTGCCAGCAGTTCTAGGGGTCGGTCCTACGAGCAGTACTTC. Translated: CASSSRGRSYEQYF.

The chain uses TRBV28 and TRBJ2-3; 7 nucleotides align to TRBD2. Germline CDR1 and CDR2: MDHEN and SYDVKM. The CDR3 length is 18 residues. The V segment lost 1 base and the J segment 0 bases; nucleotides outside the gene matches: 10. Here the CDR3 reads CASSLSPGLGSSTDTQYF. The CDR3 region has the DNA TGTGCCAGCAGTTTATCCCCTGGACTAGGGTCTAGCACAGATACGCAGTATTTT.

The CDR3 DNA sequence: TGCAGCGTTGGTGGTGTGCGGGGGGAGGCTGAAAAACTGTTTTTT. This gives the protein CSVGGVRGEAEKLFF. The gene calls are TRBV29-1 and TRBJ1-4; tentatively, D is TRBD1 (5 bases). Germline V lookup: CDR1 SQVTM, CDR2 ANQGSEA. CDR3 size: 15 residues. Trimming left V 4 bases short and J 7 bases short, with 19 bases between.

The gene calls are TRBV6-2 or TRBV6-3 and TRBJ1-5, with 7 nucleotides matching TRBD1. Unmatched junction bases numbered 9, after V lost 6 bases and J lost 4 bases. The CDR3 sequence is 15 residues long. Germline V gene data show CDR1 as MNHEY and CDR2 as SVGEGT. This CDR3 is CASSLQGTGNQPQHF. The CDR3 coding sequence is TGTGCCAGCAGCTTACAGGGGACCGGGAATCAGCCCCAGCATTTT.

The rearrangement uses TRBV6-6 and TRBJ1-2; TRBD1 matches 9 bases. V was pared by 5 bases and J by 0 bases, with 10 bases of the junction left unmatched. Germline-derived CDR1 and CDR2 are MNHNY and SVGAGI (reference sequence). CDR3 length: 17 amino acids. The CDR3 nucleotides read TGTGCCAGCAGTCCGGGACAGGGACAATCTCCTAACTATGGCTACACCTTC. Translation gives CASSPGQGQSPNYGYTF.

The J gene is TRBJ2-7, the V gene TRBV5-1; a weak D match, TRBD2 (6 bases). The ends were cut back, 4 bases at V and 7 bases at J, with 15 bases in the middle. The CDR3 extends over 13 amino acids. Germline-derived CDR1 and CDR2 are SGHRS and YFSETQ. Here the CDR3 reads CASSPRRSGEQYF. In DNA, the CDR3 is TGCGCCAGCAGCCCTAGGAGGAGCGGGGAGCAGTACTTC.

This chain connects TRBV7-9 to TRBJ1-1; TRBD1 might be the D (5 bases). The CDR3 is 13 amino acids. Germline values: CDR1 SEHNR, CDR2 FQNEAQ (reference sequence). Trimming shortened V by 7 bases and J by 4 bases, and 13 bases separated the two germline ends. CDR3: CASTSGNPTEAFF. The CDR3 region has the DNA TGTGCCAGCACTTCAGGGAATCCCACTGAAGCTTTCTTT.

The chain recombines TRBV18 with TRBJ1-5, with D uncertain. The V end lost 6 bases, the J end lost 9 bases, and 21 bases lay between the germline ends. The CDR3 is made up of 15 amino acids. The germline gives CDR1 KGHSH, CDR2 LQKENI. In DNA, the CDR3 is TGTGCCAGCTCCCGCGAAGCCGTCACCCTCCGGCCCCAGCATTTT. This codes for CASSREAVTLRPQHF.

The V call is TRBV7-2, the J call TRBJ1-2; weak D call: TRBD1 (5 bases). Between the trimmed V and J ends, which lost 3 bases and 4 bases, there was a span of 12 bases. Germline assignment: CDR1 SGHTA and CDR2 FQGNSA. This CDR3 contains 14 residues. CDR3 DNA: TGTGCCAGCAGCTTGGGTCTCGGGGGCTATGGCTACACCTTC. It is translated as CASSLGLGGYGYTF. The variable domain in full, with the rest retrieved from reference TRBV7-2 and TRBJ1-2, is GAGVSQSPSNKVTEKGKDVELRCDPISGHTALYWYRQSLGQGLEFLIYFQGNSAPDKSGLPSDRFSAERTGGSVSTLTIQRTQQEDSAVYLCASSLGLGGYGYTFGSGTRLTVV.

V usage is TRBV2 and J usage is TRBJ1-2; TRBD1 might be the D (5 bases). Between the trimmed V and J ends, which lost 6 bases and 0 bases, there was a span of 5 bases. The CDR3 contains 12 residues. Germline assignment: CDR1 SNHLY and CDR2 FYNNEI. The CDR3 protein is CASRTANYGYTF. The CDR3 nucleotides read TGTGCCAGCAGGACAGCTAACTATGGCTACACCTTC.

The rearrangement links TRBV7-8 to TRBJ2-5; TRBD2 matches at 9 bases. The V and J ends lost 3 bases and 5 bases, in that order; junction bases with no gene match: 7. The CDR3 sequence is 15 residues long. Germline CDR1 is SGHVS and CDR2 is FQNEAQ. The CDR3 region is CASSFSGGRGETQYF. CDR3 nucleotides: TGTGCCAGCAGCTTTAGCGGGGGCCGGGGGGAGACCCAGTACTTC. The entire variable domain, with the rest obtained from reference TRBV7-8 and TRBJ2-5, is as follows: GAGVSQSPRYKVAKRGQDVALRCDPISGHVSLFWYQQALGQGPEFLTYFQNEAQLDKSGLPSDRFFAERPEGSVSTLKIQRTQQEDSAVYLCASSFSGGRGETQYFGPGTRLLVL.

The genes are TRBV2 and TRBJ2-7; weak D call: TRBD2 (6 bases). The germline V and J ends were trimmed by 6 bases and 2 bases, with 20 bases remaining between them. Germline CDR1 is SNHLY and CDR2 is FYNNEI. This CDR3 is 16 amino acids long. CDR3 sequence: CASRPQGLPKTYEQYF. The DNA for the CDR3 is TGTGCCAGCAGACCTCAGGGACTCCCGAAAACCTACGAGCAGTACTTC.

CDR3 amino acids: CASSLRQNQPQHF. CDR3 nucleotides: TGTGCCAGCAGTTTGCGACAGAATCAGCCCCAGCATTTT. The chain couples TRBV27 to TRBJ1-5; a possible D gene is TRBD1 (5 bases). The V and J ends lost 3 bases and 4 bases respectively, with 7 bases between them. CDR1 and CDR2 from the germline V gene are MNHEY and SMNVEV (reference sequence). The CDR3 covers 13 residues.

The chain joins TRBV5-4 to TRBJ2-5; D remains unclear. CDR1 and CDR2 (germline): SGHNT, YYREEE (reference sequence). This CDR3 has 14 amino acids. Trimming shortened V by 0 bases and J by 2 bases, and 8 bases separated the two germline ends. The CDR3 spells CASSLGQAQETQYF. CDR3 bases: TGTGCCAGCAGCTTGGGCCAGGCTCAAGAGACCCAGTACTTC.

The V and J genes are TRBV4-1 and TRBJ1-5; D is undetermined. Trimming left V 0 bases short and J 4 bases short, with 16 bases between. The CDR3 extends over 17 amino acids. Per germline, CDR1 MGHRA and CDR2 YSYEKL. The CDR3 coding sequence is TGCGCCAGCAGCCAAGAAGTAGCGGGAAGCGGGAATCAGCCCCAGCATTTT. Protein sequence: CASSQEVAGSGNQPQHF.

The chain uses TRBV6-6 and TRBJ1-1; D might be TRBD1 (5 bases). The V gene lost 2 bases and the J gene lost 1 base, with 11 bases spanning the gap. This CDR3 region has 15 residues. Looked up from germline, CDR1 is MNHNY and CDR2 is SVGAGI (reference sequence). This CDR3 is CASSYGGTENTEAFF. The CDR3 DNA reads as TGTGCCAGCAGTTACGGGGGGACGGAGAACACTGAAGCTTTCTTT.

The chain combines TRBV5-4 with TRBJ2-1; possible D gene TRBD2, 6 bases. The CDR3 contains 16 residues. Trimming stripped 3 bases from V and 10 bases from J, with 23 bases between. In germline, CDR1 is SGHNT, CDR2 YYREEE (reference sequence). The CDR3 nucleotides read TGTGCCAGCAGCTCGAAAATAGCGGCCCGGTCTGGAGAGCAGTTCTTC. Translating it yields CASSSKIAARSGEQFF.